These 25 T cell receptor beta chains came from one sample sequenced in a study of blood T cell repertoires in COVID-19. Data came from immunoSEQ multiplex PCR; TCRdb stores just in-frame clones and leaves some out. The sample lists 350,000 to 450,000 clones; around 89% were seen once. The sample was peripheral blood. The receptors here all came from a man aged 40-55 years with acute or convalescent COVID-19.

This clone was detected once. The chain recombines TRBV24-1 with TRBJ2-7; 7 bases line up with TRBD2. This CDR3 contains 14 residues. Trimming removed 5 bases from V and 3 bases from J; junction bases left unmatched: 6. Germline values: CDR1 KGHDR, CDR2 SFDVKD. CDR3 sequence reads: CATSAGGEGYEQYF. The CDR3 bases are TGTGCCACCAGTGCGGGGGGAGAGGGCTACGAGCAGTACTTC.

This clone has a single count. The chain combines TRBV19 with TRBJ1-4; D perhaps matches TRBD1 (6 bases). CDR3 length: 14 residues. The germline V gene encodes CDR1 LNHDA and CDR2 SQIVND (reference sequence). Trimming removed 5 bases from V and 1 base from J, with 8 bases in between. CDR3 in amino acids: CASSATGTNEKLFF. CDR3 nucleotides: TGTGCCAGTAGTGCGACAGGAACTAATGAAAAACTGTTTTTT.

The V call is TRBV6-6, the J call TRBJ2-7; 10 nucleotides align to TRBD1. CDR1 and CDR2 from the germline V gene are MNHNY and SVGAGI (reference sequence). CDR3 length: 14 amino acids. V lost 4 bases, J lost 6 bases, and 6 bases stayed unmatched. CDR3 nucleotide sequence: TGTGCCAGCAGTTTCCCGGGACAGGGGCGCGAGCAGTACTTC. This codes for CASSFPGQGREQYF.

V and J are TRBV19 and TRBJ2-7; D might be TRBD1 (6 bases). Trimming took off 11 bases at V and 0 bases at J, with 14 bases between the two ends. This CDR3 is built from 13 residues. Per the germline V gene, CDR1 is LNHDA and CDR2 is SQIVND (reference sequence). DNA for the CDR3: TGTGCCGTCCAATCGGACAGCTCCTACGAGCAGTACTTC. The encoded protein is CAVQSDSSYEQYF.

The sample holds one count of this clone. This chain uses TRBV5-4 with TRBJ2-7; 9 bases are shared with TRBD1. CDR1 and CDR2 (germline): SGHNT, YYREEE (reference sequence). The CDR3 totals 14 residues. With 4 bases clipped from V and 4 bases from J, the junction kept 6 bases outside the gene matches. The CDR3 reads CASSGDRVTYEQYF. As DNA, the CDR3 is TGTGCCAGCAGCGGGGACAGGGTTACGTACGAGCAGTACTTC.

This sequence joins TRBV6-5 and TRBJ2-7, with 12 bases lining up with TRBD1. Germline CDR1 and CDR2: MNHEY and SVGAGI. V lost 11 bases, J lost 6 bases, and 11 bases stayed unmatched. The CDR3 loop spans 14 amino acids. Here the CDR3 reads CASLRGTGGVEQYF. Here the CDR3 DNA reads TGTGCCTCACTTCGTGGGACAGGGGGCGTCGAGCAGTACTTC.

This clone appeared once. The gene calls are TRBV28 and TRBJ1-5; 8 nucleotides match TRBD1. With 5 bases clipped from V and 1 base from J, the junction kept 13 bases outside the gene matches. The germline V gene has CDR1 MDHEN and CDR2 SYDVKM. This CDR3 has 18 residues. DNA of the CDR3: TGTGCCAGCAGTCCCACCCTTGGCAGGGGGCAGAGCAATCAGCCCCAGCATTTT. This translates into CASSPTLGRGQSNQPQHF.

There are a few counts of this clone. The gene calls are TRBV7-9 and TRBJ1-2; D unclear. CDR3 length: 13 residues. V lost 2 bases and J 6 bases, leaving 10 bases between the germline ends. Germline values: CDR1 SEHNR, CDR2 FQNEAQ (reference sequence). CDR3 nucleotide sequence: TGTGCCAGCAGCTTAATGTCGAGTAATGGCTACACCTTC. Its translation is CASSLMSSNGYTF.

The chain joins TRBV7-9 to TRBJ2-3, with 13 positions matching TRBD2. Per germline, CDR1 SEHNR and CDR2 FQNEAQ (reference sequence). Trimming took 5 bases from V and 5 from J; bases not matched to a gene: 10. The CDR3 contains 17 residues. CDR3 DNA: TGTGCCAGCAGCCCTGAACTAGCGGGGGGGCATAAAGATACGCAGTATTTT. It yields the protein CASSPELAGGHKDTQYF.

The V call is TRBV7-9, the J call TRBJ1-2; 7 nucleotides line up with TRBD1. V dropped 4 bases and J dropped 5; count of bases not matched to a gene: 10. The CDR3 has 15 residues. Germline CDR1 is SEHNR and CDR2 is FQNEAQ (reference sequence). The CDR3 spells CASSSSGTAGYGYTF. DNA of the CDR3: TGTGCCAGCAGCTCATCCGGGACAGCCGGTTATGGCTACACCTTC.

This sequence joins TRBV18 and TRBJ2-5; the D gene is possibly TRBD2 (7 bases). The CDR3 contains 14 residues. The germline gives CDR1 KGHSH, CDR2 LQKENI. Trimming stripped 0 bases from V and 4 bases from J, with 9 bases between. CDR3 nucleotides: TGTGCCAGCTCACCACCGGCGGGGGCAGAGACCCAGTACTTC. As protein: CASSPPAGAETQYF.

The rearrangement uses TRBV19 and TRBJ1-5; perhaps TRBD1 as D (6 bases). The CDR3 length is 13 residues. V was shortened by 10 bases and J by 7 bases, with 17 bases between the two germline ends. Germline lookup yields CDR1 LNHDA and CDR2 SQIVND (reference sequence). CDR3 nucleotide sequence: TGTGCCACCAAACAGGGCTTGGTGCAGCCCCAGCATTTT. Residues: CATKQGLVQPQHF.

The V gene is TRBV7-6, the J gene TRBJ2-1, with D hard to call. Germline CDR1 and CDR2: SGHVS and FNYEAQ. The CDR3 sequence is 12 residues long. V dropped 2 bases and J dropped 6 bases, with 5 bases sitting between them. Here the CDR3 reads CASSLIGNEQFF. CDR3 DNA: TGTGCCAGCAGCTTAATCGGCAATGAGCAGTTCTTC.

The chain links TRBV28 to TRBJ1-2; D is unclear. The CDR3 contains 15 residues. Per germline, CDR1 MDHEN and CDR2 SYDVKM. V was clipped by 0 bases and J by 8 bases, with 16 bases between them. CDR3 in DNA: TGTGCCAGCAGTTTATGGGACTTCTTGGCGGGGGGCTACACCTTC. Its translation: CASSLWDFLAGGYTF.

This clone was recorded once. The V gene is TRBV6-6, the J gene TRBJ2-7, with TRBD1 matching over 9 bases. J gave up 3 bases and V 2 bases, and 8 bases lay outside the gene matches. The CDR3 is 16 amino acids. Germline V CDR1 and CDR2: MNHNY, SVGAGI (reference sequence). Here the CDR3 DNA reads TGTGCCAGCAGTTACCTCGGGACAGGGTGGGACTACGAGCAGTACTTC. Its protein product is CASSYLGTGWDYEQYF.

The chain employs TRBV5-1 and TRBJ1-4; 7 bases agree with TRBD1. The CDR3 spans 16 residues. Germline V lookup: CDR1 SGHRS, CDR2 YFSETQ. With 6 bases clipped from V and 8 bases from J, the junction kept 16 bases outside the gene matches. The CDR3 coding sequence is TGCGCCAGCACCTCGGGTCGTGAGGGGGCTGGGGAAAAACTGTTTTTT. It encodes CASTSGREGAGEKLFF.

The V and J genes are TRBV5-6 and TRBJ1-2; D ambiguous. The germline V gene has CDR1 SGHDT and CDR2 YYEEEE. The CDR3 runs to 13 residues. V lost 0 bases and J 1 base, leaving 4 bases between the germline ends. CDR3 nucleotides: TGTGCCAGCAGCTTGGGTCGTAACTATGGCTACACCTTC. It yields the protein CASSLGRNYGYTF.

The chain recombines TRBV6-6 with TRBJ2-3, with 10 bases that match TRBD2. The V gene end was trimmed by 5 bases and the J gene end by 5 bases; junction bases not matched to a gene: 10. The length of the CDR3 is 16 residues. The germline V gene encodes CDR1 MNHNY and CDR2 SVGAGI (reference sequence). This chain's CDR3 is CASSQNSGGPGDTQYF. The CDR3 DNA follows: TGTGCCAGCAGTCAAAATAGCGGGGGGCCCGGAGATACGCAGTATTTT.

The chain is built from TRBV6-6 and TRBJ1-1; the D is unclear. The CDR3 spans 16 residues. Germline assignment: CDR1 MNHNY and CDR2 SVGAGI (reference sequence). Trimming left V 0 bases short and J 6 bases short, with 17 bases between. The CDR3 DNA reads as TGTGCCAGCAGTTACTCTCCTATCTCTAGAGTTCCTGAAGCTTTCTTT. It yields the protein CASSYSPISRVPEAFF.

This rearrangement joins TRBV3-1 (or the pseudogene TRBV3-2) to TRBJ2-3, with 10 nucleotides matching TRBD2. CDR1 is LGHDT and CDR2 is YNNKEL in the germline V gene (reference sequence). The CDR3 sequence is 16 residues long. V lost 4 bases and J lost 0; bases outside the gene matches: 4. The CDR3 loop reads CASSPWTSGSTDTQYF. The DNA for the CDR3 is TGTGCCAGCAGCCCTTGGACTAGCGGAAGCACAGATACGCAGTATTTT.

This sequence joins TRBV29-1 and TRBJ2-3; 11 positions agree with TRBD2. V shed 7 bases, J shed 2 bases, and the junction held 14 bases outside the gene matches. This CDR3 has 17 residues. Germline V lookup: CDR1 SQVTM, CDR2 ANQGSEA. The CDR3 bases are TGCAGCGCTGGGAATAGCGGGAGGGGAGAGGCCACAGATACGCAGTATTTT. Translation gives CSAGNSGRGEATDTQYF.

The chain links TRBV18 to TRBJ2-7; 8 positions agree with TRBD2. V shed 5 bases, J shed 11 bases, and the junction held 17 bases outside the gene matches. In germline, CDR1 is KGHSH, CDR2 LQKENI. The CDR3 totals 15 residues. CDR3 sequence (DNA): TGTGCCAGCTCAACGGGGGGGGAGATCCCCCAACTGAAGTACTTC. It specifies CASSTGGEIPQLKYF.

The chain couples TRBV4-1 to TRBJ2-3; 10 nucleotides match TRBD1. The CDR3 has 16 amino acids. Looked up from germline, CDR1 is MGHRA and CDR2 is YSYEKL. V gave up 8 bases and J gave up 3 bases; unmatched junction bases: 11. CDR3 residues: CASRDRGYVGTDTQYF. In DNA, the CDR3 is TGCGCCAGCCGGGACAGGGGATATGTTGGGACAGATACGCAGTATTTT.

The chain is built from TRBV5-6 and TRBJ2-1; D perhaps matches TRBD1 (6 bases). The CDR3 has 14 residues. Trimming removed 4 bases from V and 2 bases from J, with 10 bases in between. From germline, CDR1 is SGHDT and CDR2 YYEEEE. The CDR3 here is CASSAGQTYNEQFF. CDR3 nucleotides: TGTGCCAGCAGCGCTGGACAGACCTACAATGAGCAGTTCTTC.

The chain is built from TRBV19 and TRBJ2-7; D is possibly TRBD1 (6 bases). Per germline, CDR1 LNHDA and CDR2 SQIVND (reference sequence). The V end lost 3 bases, the J end lost 1 base, and 13 bases lay between the germline ends. The CDR3 covers 15 residues. The CDR3 nucleotides are TGTGCCAGTAGTATGGCCCGGGACATATCCTACGAGCAGTACTTC. It codes for CASSMARDISYEQYF.